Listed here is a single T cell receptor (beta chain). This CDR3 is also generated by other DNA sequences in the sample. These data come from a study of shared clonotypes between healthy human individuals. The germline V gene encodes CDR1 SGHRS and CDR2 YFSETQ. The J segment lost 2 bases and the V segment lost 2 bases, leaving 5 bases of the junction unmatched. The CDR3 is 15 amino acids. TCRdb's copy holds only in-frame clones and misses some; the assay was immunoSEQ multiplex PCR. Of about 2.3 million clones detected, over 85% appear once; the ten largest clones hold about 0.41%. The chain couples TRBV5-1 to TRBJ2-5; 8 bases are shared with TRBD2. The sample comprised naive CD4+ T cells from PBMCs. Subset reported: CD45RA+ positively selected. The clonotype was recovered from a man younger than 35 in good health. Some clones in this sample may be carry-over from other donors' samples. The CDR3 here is CASSFGTSGQETQYF. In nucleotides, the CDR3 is TGCGCCAGCAGCTTTGGAACTAGCGGACAAGAGACCCAGTACTTC.